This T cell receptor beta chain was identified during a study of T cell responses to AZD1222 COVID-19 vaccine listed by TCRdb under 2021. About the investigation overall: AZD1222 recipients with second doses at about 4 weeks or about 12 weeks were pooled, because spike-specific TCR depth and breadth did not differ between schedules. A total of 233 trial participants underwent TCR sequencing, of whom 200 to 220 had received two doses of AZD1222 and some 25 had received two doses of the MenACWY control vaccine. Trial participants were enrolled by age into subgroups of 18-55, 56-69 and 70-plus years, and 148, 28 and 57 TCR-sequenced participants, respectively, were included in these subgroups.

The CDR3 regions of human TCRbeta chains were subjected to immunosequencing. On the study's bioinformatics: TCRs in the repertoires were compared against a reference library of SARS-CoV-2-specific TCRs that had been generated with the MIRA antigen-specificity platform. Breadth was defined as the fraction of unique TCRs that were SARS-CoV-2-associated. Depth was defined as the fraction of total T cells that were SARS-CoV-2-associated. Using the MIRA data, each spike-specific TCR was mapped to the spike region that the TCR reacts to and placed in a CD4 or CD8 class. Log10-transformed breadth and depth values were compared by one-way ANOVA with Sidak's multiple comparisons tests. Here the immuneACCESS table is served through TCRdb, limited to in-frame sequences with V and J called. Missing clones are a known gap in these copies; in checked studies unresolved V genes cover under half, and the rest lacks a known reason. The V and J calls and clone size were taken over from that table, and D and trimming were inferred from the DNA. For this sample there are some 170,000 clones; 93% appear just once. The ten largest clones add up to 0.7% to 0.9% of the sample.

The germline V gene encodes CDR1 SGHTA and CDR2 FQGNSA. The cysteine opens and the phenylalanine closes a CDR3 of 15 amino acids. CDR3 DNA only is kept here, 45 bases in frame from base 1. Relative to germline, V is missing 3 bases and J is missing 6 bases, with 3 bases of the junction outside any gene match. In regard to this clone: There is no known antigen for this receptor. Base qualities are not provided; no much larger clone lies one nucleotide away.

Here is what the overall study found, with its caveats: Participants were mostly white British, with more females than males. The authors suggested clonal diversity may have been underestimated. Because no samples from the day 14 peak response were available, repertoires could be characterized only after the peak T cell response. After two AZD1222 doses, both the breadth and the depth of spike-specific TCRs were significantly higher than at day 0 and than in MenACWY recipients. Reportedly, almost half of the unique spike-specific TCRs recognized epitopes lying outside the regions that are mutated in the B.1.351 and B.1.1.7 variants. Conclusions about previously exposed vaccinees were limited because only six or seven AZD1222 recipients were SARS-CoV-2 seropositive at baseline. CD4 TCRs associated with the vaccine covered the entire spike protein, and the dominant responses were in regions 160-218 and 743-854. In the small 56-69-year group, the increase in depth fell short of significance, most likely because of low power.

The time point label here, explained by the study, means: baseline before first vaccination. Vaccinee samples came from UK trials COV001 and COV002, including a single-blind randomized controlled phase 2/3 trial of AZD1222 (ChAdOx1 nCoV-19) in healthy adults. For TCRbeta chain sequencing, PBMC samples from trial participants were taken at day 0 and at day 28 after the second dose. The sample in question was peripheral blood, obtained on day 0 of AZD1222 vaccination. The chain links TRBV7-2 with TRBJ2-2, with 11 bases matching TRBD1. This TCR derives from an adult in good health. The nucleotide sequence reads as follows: TGTGCCAGCAGCTTTGGGGGACAGGGGGCCGGGGAGCTGTTTTTT. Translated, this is CASSFGGQGAGELFF.